The subject of this entry is one T cell receptor beta chain. Trimming removed 7 bases from V and 3 bases from J; junction bases left unmatched: 10. This CDR3 has 15 amino acids. Germline V gene sequence: CDR1 SGHDT, CDR2 YYEEEE. The source of the sample is a study of cytomegalovirus exposure and HLA in healthy donors. In the PCR, 60 Vbeta and 13 Jbeta primers were used. The data were produced by immunoSEQ multiplex PCR, yet TCRdb's version contains in-frame clones alone and is incomplete. This table holds 150,000 to 200,000 clones, around three quarters found once. Sequencing was done on a sample of PBMCs. The TCR comes from a woman between 35 and 50 years old in good health and CMV-seronegative. The chain carries TRBV5-6 and TRBJ1-5; 7 bases agree with TRBD1. The CDR3 sequence is CASALPGTVNQPQHF. In DNA form, the CDR3 reads TGTGCCAGCGCCTTGCCCGGGACAGTCAATCAGCCCCAGCATTTT.